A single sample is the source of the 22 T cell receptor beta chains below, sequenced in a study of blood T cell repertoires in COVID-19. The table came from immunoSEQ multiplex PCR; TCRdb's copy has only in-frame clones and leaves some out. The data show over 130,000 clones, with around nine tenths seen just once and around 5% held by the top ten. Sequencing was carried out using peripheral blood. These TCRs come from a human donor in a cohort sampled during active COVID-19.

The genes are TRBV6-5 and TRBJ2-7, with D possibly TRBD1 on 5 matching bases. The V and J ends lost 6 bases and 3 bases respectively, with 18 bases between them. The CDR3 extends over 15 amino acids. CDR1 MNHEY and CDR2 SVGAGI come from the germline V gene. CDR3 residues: CASRPKGAGLYEQYF. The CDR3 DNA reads TGTGCCAGCAGACCTAAAGGGGCCGGCCTCTACGAGCAGTACTTC.

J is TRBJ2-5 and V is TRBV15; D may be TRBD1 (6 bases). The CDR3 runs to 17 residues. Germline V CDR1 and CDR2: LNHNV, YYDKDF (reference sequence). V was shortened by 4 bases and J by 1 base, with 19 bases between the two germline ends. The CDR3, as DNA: TGTGCCACCAGCATCGGATACAGGGTTATCTCCCAAGAGACCCAGTACTTC. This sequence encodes CATSIGYRVISQETQYF. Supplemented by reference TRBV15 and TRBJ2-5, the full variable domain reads DAMVIQNPRYQVTQFGKPVTLSCSQTLNHNVMYWYQQKSSQAPKLLFHYYDKDFNNEADTPDNFQSRRPNTSFCFLDIRSPGLGDTAMYLCATSIGYRVISQETQYFGPGTRLLVL.

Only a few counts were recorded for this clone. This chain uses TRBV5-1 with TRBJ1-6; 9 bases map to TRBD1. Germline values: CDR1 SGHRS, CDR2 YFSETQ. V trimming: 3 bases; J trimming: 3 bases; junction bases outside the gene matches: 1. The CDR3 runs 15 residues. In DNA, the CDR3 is TGCGCCAGCAGCTCGACAGGGGGCTATAATTCACCCCTCCACTTT. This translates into CASSSTGGYNSPLHF.

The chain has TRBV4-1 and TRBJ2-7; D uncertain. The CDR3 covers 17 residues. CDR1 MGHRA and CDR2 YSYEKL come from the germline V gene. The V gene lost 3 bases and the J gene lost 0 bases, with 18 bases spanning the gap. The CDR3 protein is CASSHVHPWALSYEQYF. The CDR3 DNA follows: TGCGCCAGCAGCCACGTACACCCTTGGGCGCTCTCCTACGAGCAGTACTTC.

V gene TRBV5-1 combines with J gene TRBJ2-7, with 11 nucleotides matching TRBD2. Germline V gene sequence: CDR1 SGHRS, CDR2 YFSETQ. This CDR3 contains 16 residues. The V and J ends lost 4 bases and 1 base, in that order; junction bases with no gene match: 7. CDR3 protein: CASSLETSGVSYEQYF. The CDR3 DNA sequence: TGCGCCAGCAGCCTCGAGACTAGCGGGGTTTCCTACGAGCAGTACTTC.

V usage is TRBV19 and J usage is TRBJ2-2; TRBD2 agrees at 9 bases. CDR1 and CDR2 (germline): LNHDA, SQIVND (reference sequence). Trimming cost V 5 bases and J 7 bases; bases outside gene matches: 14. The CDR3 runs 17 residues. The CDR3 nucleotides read TGTGCCAGTAGTGCCCCGGGACTAGCTAGTTCCCACGGGGAGCTGTTTTTT. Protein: CASSAPGLASSHGELFF.

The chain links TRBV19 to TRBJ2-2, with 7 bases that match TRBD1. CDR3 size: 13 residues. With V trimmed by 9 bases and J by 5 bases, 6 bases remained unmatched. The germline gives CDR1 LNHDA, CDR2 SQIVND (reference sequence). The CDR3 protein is CASKQGRTGELFF. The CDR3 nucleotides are TGTGCCAGCAAACAGGGGAGAACCGGGGAGCTGTTTTTT.

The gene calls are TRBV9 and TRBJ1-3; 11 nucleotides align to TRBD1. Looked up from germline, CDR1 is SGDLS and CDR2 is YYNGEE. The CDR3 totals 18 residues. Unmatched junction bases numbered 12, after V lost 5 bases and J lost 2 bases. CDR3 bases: TGTGCCAGCAGTGAAGCCGGGACAGGGGGTCCGGCTGGAAACACCATATATTTT. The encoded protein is CASSEAGTGGPAGNTIYF.

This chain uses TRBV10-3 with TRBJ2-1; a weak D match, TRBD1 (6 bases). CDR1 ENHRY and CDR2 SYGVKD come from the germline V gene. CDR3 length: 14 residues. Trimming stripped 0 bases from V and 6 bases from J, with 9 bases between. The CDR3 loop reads CAISESQGLNEQFF. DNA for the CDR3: TGTGCCATCAGTGAGTCTCAGGGGCTCAATGAGCAGTTCTTC.

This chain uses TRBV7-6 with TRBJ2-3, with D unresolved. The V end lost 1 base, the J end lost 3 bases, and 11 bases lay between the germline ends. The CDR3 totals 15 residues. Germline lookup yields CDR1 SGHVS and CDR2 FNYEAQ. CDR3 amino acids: CASSLVSLKTDTQYF. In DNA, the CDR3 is TGTGCCAGCAGCTTAGTGTCCCTAAAGACAGATACGCAGTATTTT.

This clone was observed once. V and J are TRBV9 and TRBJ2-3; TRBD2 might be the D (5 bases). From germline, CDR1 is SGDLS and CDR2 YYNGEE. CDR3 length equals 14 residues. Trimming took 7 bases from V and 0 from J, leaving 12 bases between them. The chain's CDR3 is CASGEGGSTDTQYF. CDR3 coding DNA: TGTGCCAGCGGTGAGGGCGGGAGCACAGATACGCAGTATTTT.

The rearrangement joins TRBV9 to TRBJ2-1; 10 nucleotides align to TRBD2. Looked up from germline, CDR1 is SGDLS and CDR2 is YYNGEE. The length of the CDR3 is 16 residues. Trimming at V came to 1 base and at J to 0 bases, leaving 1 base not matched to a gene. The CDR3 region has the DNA TGTGCCAGCAGCGTAATAGCGGGGGGCTCCTACAATGAGCAGTTCTTC. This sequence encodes CASSVIAGGSYNEQFF.

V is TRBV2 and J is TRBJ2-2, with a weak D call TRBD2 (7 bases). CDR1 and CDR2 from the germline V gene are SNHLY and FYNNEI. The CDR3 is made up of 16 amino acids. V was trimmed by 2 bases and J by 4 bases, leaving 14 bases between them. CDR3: CASSEPGGGITGELFF. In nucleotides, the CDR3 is TGTGCCAGCAGTGAACCCGGCGGGGGCATCACCGGGGAGCTGTTTTTT.

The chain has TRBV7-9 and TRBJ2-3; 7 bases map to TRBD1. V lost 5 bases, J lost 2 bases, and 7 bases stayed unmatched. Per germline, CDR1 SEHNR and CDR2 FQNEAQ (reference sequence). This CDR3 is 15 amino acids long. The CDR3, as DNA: TGTGCCAGCAGCCTAACAGGGGCCGACACAGATACGCAGTATTTT. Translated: CASSLTGADTDTQYF.

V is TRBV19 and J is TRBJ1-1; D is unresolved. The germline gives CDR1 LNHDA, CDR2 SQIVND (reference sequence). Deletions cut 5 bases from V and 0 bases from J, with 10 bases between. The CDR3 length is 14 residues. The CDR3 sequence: CASSSVRMNTEAFF. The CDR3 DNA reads TGTGCCAGTAGTTCTGTGCGAATGAACACTGAAGCTTTCTTT. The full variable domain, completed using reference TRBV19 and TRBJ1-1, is DGGITQSPKYLFRKEGQNVTLSCEQNLNHDAMYWYRQDPGQGLRLIYYSQIVNDFQKGDIAEGYSVSREKKESFPLTVTSAQKNPTAFYLCASSSVRMNTEAFFGQGTRLTVV.

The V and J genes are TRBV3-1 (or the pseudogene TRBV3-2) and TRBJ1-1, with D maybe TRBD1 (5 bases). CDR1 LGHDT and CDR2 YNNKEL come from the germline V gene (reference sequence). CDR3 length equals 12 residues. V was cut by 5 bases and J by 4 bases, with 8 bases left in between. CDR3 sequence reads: CASSSQGTEAFF. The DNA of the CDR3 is TGTGCCAGCAGCTCCCAGGGCACTGAAGCTTTCTTT.

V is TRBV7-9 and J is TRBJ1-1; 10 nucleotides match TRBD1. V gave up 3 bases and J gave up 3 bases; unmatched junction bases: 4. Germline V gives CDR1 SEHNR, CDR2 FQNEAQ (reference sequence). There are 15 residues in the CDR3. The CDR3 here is CASSFGTGVHTEAFF. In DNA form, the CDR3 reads TGTGCCAGCAGCTTTGGGACAGGGGTGCACACTGAAGCTTTCTTT.

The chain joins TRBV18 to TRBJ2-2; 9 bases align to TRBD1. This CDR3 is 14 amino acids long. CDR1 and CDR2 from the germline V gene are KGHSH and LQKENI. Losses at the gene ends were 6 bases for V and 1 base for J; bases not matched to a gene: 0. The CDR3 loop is CASSGQGNTGELFF. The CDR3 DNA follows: TGTGCCAGCTCGGGACAGGGGAACACCGGGGAGCTGTTTTTT. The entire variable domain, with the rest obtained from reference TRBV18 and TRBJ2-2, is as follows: NAGVMQNPRHLVRRRGQEARLRCSPMKGHSHVYWYRQLPEEGLKFMVYLQKENIIDESGMPKERFSAEFPKEGPSILRIQQVVRGDSAAYFCASSGQGNTGELFFGEGSRLTVL.

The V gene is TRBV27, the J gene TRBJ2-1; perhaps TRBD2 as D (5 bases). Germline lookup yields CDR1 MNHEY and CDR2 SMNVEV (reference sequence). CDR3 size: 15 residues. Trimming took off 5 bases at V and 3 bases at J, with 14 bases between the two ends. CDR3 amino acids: CASSAQLEYYNEQFF. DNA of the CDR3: TGTGCCAGCAGTGCCCAACTAGAGTACTACAATGAGCAGTTCTTC.

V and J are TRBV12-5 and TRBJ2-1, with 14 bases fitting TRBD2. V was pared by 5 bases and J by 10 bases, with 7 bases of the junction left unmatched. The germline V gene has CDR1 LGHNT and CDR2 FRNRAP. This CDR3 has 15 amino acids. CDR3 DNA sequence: TGTGCTAGTGGTGCCGGGACTAGCGGGAGAGGCGAGCAGTTCTTC. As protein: CASGAGTSGRGEQFF.

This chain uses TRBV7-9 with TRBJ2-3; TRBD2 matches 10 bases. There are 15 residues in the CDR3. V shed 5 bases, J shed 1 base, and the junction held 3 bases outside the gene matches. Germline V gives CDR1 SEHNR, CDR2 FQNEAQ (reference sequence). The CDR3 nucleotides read TGTGCCAGCAGCATCGGGACTAGCGGCACAGATACGCAGTATTTT. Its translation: CASSIGTSGTDTQYF.

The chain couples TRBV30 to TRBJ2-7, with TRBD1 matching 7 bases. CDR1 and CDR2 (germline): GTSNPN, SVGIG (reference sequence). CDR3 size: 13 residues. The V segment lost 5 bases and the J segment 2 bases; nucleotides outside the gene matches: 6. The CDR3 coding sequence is TGTGCCTGGGGGACAGTGGGTCCCTACGAGCAGTACTTC. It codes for CAWGTVGPYEQYF.